The 27 T cell receptor beta chains below come from one sample, sequenced in a study of T cells in localized non-small cell lung cancer. Sequencing was performed with immunoSEQ multiplex PCR; in TCRdb, only in-frame clones are kept and a portion is missing. The sample contains thousands of clones, roughly 27% of which appear only once. The source material was normal lung tissue next to the tumor, sampled before any cancer treatment. These receptors all stem from a woman aged 35-75 years with stage I lung adenocarcinoma.

V gene TRBV19 combines with J gene TRBJ2-1; D is unresolved. Trimming shortened V by 5 bases and J by 0 bases, and 14 bases separated the two germline ends. The length of the CDR3 is 16 residues. CDR1 is LNHDA, CDR2 SQIVND, per germline (reference sequence). The CDR3 DNA reads as TGTGCCAGTAGTTCTCGGGCTCCGAGCTCCTACAATGAGCAGTTCTTC. Protein product: CASSSRAPSSYNEQFF. Combining the CDR3 with reference TRBV19 and TRBJ2-1 gives the whole variable domain DGGITQSPKYLFRKEGQNVTLSCEQNLNHDAMYWYRQDPGQGLRLIYYSQIVNDFQKGDIAEGYSVSREKKESFPLTVTSAQKNPTAFYLCASSSRAPSSYNEQFFGPGTRLTVL.

This clone is termed large. The chain combines TRBV6-8 with TRBJ1-1; 10 nucleotides line up with TRBD1. V trimming: 5 bases; J trimming: 11 bases; junction bases outside the gene matches: 8. Germline V gene sequence: CDR1 MNHGY, CDR2 SAAAGT. This CDR3 has 13 residues. CDR3 DNA sequence: TGTGCCAGCAGTGGGACAGGGGCTGGGGATGCTTTCTTT. It encodes CASSGTGAGDAFF.

The chain joins TRBV6-8 to TRBJ1-1, with TRBD1 identical over 7 bases. CDR3 length: 14 residues. With 7 bases clipped from V and 5 bases from J, the junction kept 10 bases outside the gene matches. Germline V gene data show CDR1 as MNHGY and CDR2 as SAAAGT. In DNA, the CDR3 is TGTGCCAGCACCTCCCGGGGCAGGGGGACTGAAGCTTTCTTT. Its protein is CASTSRGRGTEAFF.

This clone was counted between two and nine times. V usage is TRBV6-8 and J usage is TRBJ2-3, with a possible D match to TRBD2 (6 bases). The CDR3 consists of 15 residues. Germline CDR1 reads MNHGY; CDR2 reads SAAAGT. The V and J ends lost 11 bases and 0 bases respectively, with 18 bases between them. The CDR3 here is CALSRRGSSTDTQYF. DNA of the CDR3: TGTGCCCTATCGCGGCGGGGCTCTAGCACAGATACGCAGTATTTT.

The V call is TRBV15, the J call TRBJ2-1, with 8 nucleotides matching TRBD2. The ends lost 0 bases at V and 7 bases at J; junction bases unmatched: 2. CDR1 and CDR2 (germline): LNHNV, YYDKDF (reference sequence). This CDR3 is 14 amino acids long. The CDR3 reads CATSRDRGGNEQFF. CDR3 bases: TGTGCCACCAGCAGAGATCGCGGGGGGAATGAGCAGTTCTTC.

This clone was observed a single time. The V call is TRBV19, the J call TRBJ1-2, with 7 bases aligning to TRBD1. Per the germline V gene, CDR1 is LNHDA and CDR2 is SQIVND (reference sequence). V lost 5 bases, J lost 4 bases, and 7 bases stayed unmatched. The length of the CDR3 is 14 residues. The CDR3 is CASSLTGALYGYTF. CDR3 nucleotides: TGTGCCAGTAGTCTCACAGGGGCGCTCTATGGCTACACCTTC.

Judged by abundance, this clone is medium-sized. The V call is TRBV11-3, the J call TRBJ1-1; D not resolved. Per the germline V gene, CDR1 is SGHNT and CDR2 is YENEEA. The CDR3 spans 16 residues. V lost 5 bases to trimming and J lost 0 bases, with 16 bases between them. In nucleotides, the CDR3 is TGTGCCAGCAGCCGAGCATCTACAAACTTGAACACTGAAGCTTTCTTT. Amino acids: CASSRASTNLNTEAFF.

This clone was observed a handful of times. This CDR3 reads CASSEGGRLYVGETQYF. The DNA of the CDR3 is TGTGCCAGCAGTGAGGGGGGGCGCTTATACGTTGGAGAGACCCAGTACTTC. The chain couples TRBV2 to TRBJ2-5, with D perhaps TRBD2 (7 bases). Between the trimmed V and J ends, which lost 3 bases and 4 bases, there was a span of 21 bases. This CDR3 spans 17 amino acids. Germline CDR1 and CDR2: SNHLY and FYNNEI.

CDR3 in DNA: TGTGCCAGCAGTATAAGGAGGAGTGGAGTGAAGAACACTGAAGCTTTCTTT. Protein: CASSIRRSGVKNTEAFF. The rearrangement links TRBV28 to TRBJ1-1; D is unclear. Germline CDR1 is MDHEN and CDR2 is SYDVKM. The V end lost 5 bases, the J end lost 1 base, and 20 bases lay between the germline ends. The CDR3 is 17 residues long.

This clone is termed medium-sized. The chain employs TRBV11-3 and TRBJ1-1, with D maybe TRBD1 (5 bases). Germline CDR1 reads SGHNT; CDR2 reads YENEEA. V lost 5 bases to trimming and J lost 0 bases, with 10 bases between them. There are 14 residues in the CDR3. The CDR3 is CASSQGTLNTEAFF. The DNA of the CDR3 is TGTGCCAGCAGCCAAGGGACCTTGAACACTGAAGCTTTCTTT.

The V call is TRBV6-8, the J call TRBJ2-1; no definite D call. The CDR3 is 12 residues long. From germline, CDR1 is MNHGY and CDR2 SAAAGT. V gave up 6 bases and J gave up 9 bases, with 12 bases separating them. The CDR3 is CASRVYSGEQFF. The CDR3 DNA is TGTGCCAGCAGGGTATACTCGGGTGAGCAGTTCTTC.

This clone is medium-sized (0.01 to 0.1%). The V call is TRBV7-2, the J call TRBJ2-7; D may be TRBD2 (5 bases). Germline loops: CDR1 SGHTA, CDR2 FQGNSA. Deletions cut 5 bases from V and 6 bases from J, with 14 bases between. There are 13 residues in the CDR3. The CDR3 spells CASSPWVGSEQYF. CDR3 bases: TGTGCCAGCAGCCCGTGGGTGGGGAGCGAGCAGTACTTC.

This chain joins TRBV27 and TRBJ1-6; D might be TRBD1 (6 bases). Trimming left V 3 bases short and J 10 bases short, with 16 bases between. The germline CDR1 and CDR2 sequences are MNHEY and SMNVEV (reference sequence). CDR3 size: 15 residues. DNA of the CDR3: TGTGCCAGCAGTTTTGCGGGGGCAGCACGATCACCCCTCCACTTT. Encoded protein: CASSFAGAARSPLHF.

The chain uses TRBV6-8 and TRBJ2-7; the match to TRBD2 covers 14 bases. CDR1 is MNHGY and CDR2 is SAAAGT in the germline V gene. The CDR3 extends over 15 amino acids. J gave up 7 bases and V 10 bases, and 12 bases lay outside the gene matches. For the CDR3, the DNA is TGTGCCACCGGGCCGGGACTAGCGGGGGAGGTGGAGCAGTACTTC. Protein: CATGPGLAGEVEQYF.

The chain uses TRBV19 and TRBJ1-6, with D tentatively TRBD1 (5 bases). The V and J ends lost 5 bases and 8 bases respectively, with 13 bases between them. This CDR3 is 14 amino acids long. Germline V gene sequence: CDR1 LNHDA, CDR2 SQIVND (reference sequence). CDR3 protein: CASSARDGYSPLHF. For the CDR3, the DNA is TGTGCCAGTAGTGCGCGGGACGGATATTCACCCCTCCACTTT.

The rearrangement joins TRBV19 to TRBJ1-5; D perhaps matches TRBD1 (5 bases). The V end was cut by 10 bases, the J end by 1 base, with 23 bases between. Germline V gene lookup returns CDR1 LNHDA and CDR2 SQIVND (reference sequence). This CDR3 contains 17 residues. The CDR3 coding sequence is TGTGCCACCAGACCGTACGCAGGGTTGGGGAGCAATCAGCCCCAGCATTTT. Translation: CATRPYAGLGSNQPQHF. Based on the CDR3 plus reference TRBV19 and TRBJ1-5, the full variable domain is DGGITQSPKYLFRKEGQNVTLSCEQNLNHDAMYWYRQDPGQGLRLIYYSQIVNDFQKGDIAEGYSVSREKKESFPLTVTSAQKNPTAFYLCATRPYAGLGSNQPQHFGDGTRLSIL.

The chain links TRBV28 to TRBJ2-4; D uncertain. The V and J ends lost 4 bases and 0 bases respectively, with 19 bases between them. CDR1 is MDHEN, CDR2 SYDVKM, per germline. The CDR3 loop spans 18 amino acids. The DNA for the CDR3 is TGTGCCAGCAGTTATCTGTTAGGAGACACCTTAGCCAAAAACATTCAGTACTTC. It translates to CASSYLLGDTLAKNIQYF.

This chain uses TRBV10-2 with TRBJ1-1, with unresolved D. The germline V and J ends were trimmed by 4 bases and 0 bases, with 3 bases remaining between them. The CDR3 runs to 12 residues. The germline CDR1 and CDR2 sequences are WSHSY and SAAADI. Here the CDR3 DNA reads TGCGCCAGCAGTGGTTTGAACACTGAAGCTTTCTTT. It is translated as CASSGLNTEAFF.

This clone rates as large. This chain uses TRBV6-8 with TRBJ1-2, with 7 bases that match TRBD1. This CDR3 has 14 residues. Germline CDR1 is MNHGY and CDR2 is SAAAGT. V lost 4 bases and J lost 4; bases outside the gene matches: 6. As DNA, the CDR3 is TGTGCCAGCAGTTGGGACAGCCAGACCTATGGCTACACCTTC. This gives the protein CASSWDSQTYGYTF.

The chain links TRBV18 to TRBJ2-5; no reliable D call. Germline CDR1 reads KGHSH; CDR2 reads LQKENI. V lost 3 bases to trimming and J lost 6 bases, with 11 bases between them. The CDR3 is made up of 13 amino acids. The CDR3 sequence is CASSPGAAKTQYF. Here the CDR3 DNA reads TGTGCCAGCTCACCGGGCGCAGCAAAGACCCAGTACTTC.

By sample share, this clone is medium-sized. V usage is TRBV11-3 and J usage is TRBJ1-1, with 12 bases aligning to TRBD1. Trimming cost V 5 bases and J 4 bases; bases outside gene matches: 2. CDR1 and CDR2 from the germline V gene are SGHNT and YENEEA. This CDR3 spans 14 amino acids. The CDR3 coding sequence is TGTGCCAGCAGCGTGGGACAGGGGGCCACTGAAGCTTTCTTT. Amino acids: CASSVGQGATEAFF.

This clone was detected only a few times. The J gene is TRBJ1-1, the V gene TRBV18; D unclear. The V and J ends lost 5 bases and 3 bases respectively, with 7 bases between them. In germline, CDR1 is KGHSH, CDR2 LQKENI. This CDR3 comprises 12 residues. CDR3 sequence reads: CASSESDTEAFF. For the CDR3, the DNA is TGTGCCAGCTCAGAGTCCGACACTGAAGCTTTCTTT.

V usage is TRBV19 and J usage is TRBJ1-5; D call uncertain. This CDR3 has 12 amino acids. The V and J ends lost 7 bases and 0 bases respectively, with 4 bases between them. Germline lookup yields CDR1 LNHDA and CDR2 SQIVND (reference sequence). This CDR3 is CASKGSNQPQHF. The CDR3 bases are TGTGCCAGTAAGGGTAGCAATCAGCCCCAGCATTTT.

Only a few counts were recorded for this clone. CDR3 amino acids: CASSKDRPAEAFF. CDR3 in DNA: TGTGCCAGCAGCAAGGACAGACCAGCTGAAGCTTTCTTT. The rearrangement uses TRBV28 and TRBJ1-1; D is perhaps TRBD1 (6 bases). The V gene's germline CDR1 is MDHEN and CDR2 SYDVKM. The CDR3 runs 13 residues. The V end was cut by 6 bases, the J end by 6 bases, with 14 bases between.

The rearrangement uses TRBV6-7 and TRBJ1-2; tentatively, D is TRBD1 (6 bases). TRBV6-7 is filed as an ORF, its function uncertain. This CDR3 is 16 amino acids long. V dropped 6 bases and J dropped 5 bases, with 22 bases sitting between them. DNA for the CDR3: TGTGCCAGCAGGGGGCGGGGGGCCCCGGTGAATTATGGCTACACCTTC. Its protein product is CASRGRGAPVNYGYTF.

This clone was recorded a few times. The chain uses TRBV6-8 and TRBJ2-2; D is unresolved. This CDR3 contains 13 residues. The germline V gene has CDR1 MNHGY and CDR2 SAAAGT. V was shortened by 1 base and J by 5 bases, with 5 bases between the two germline ends. The CDR3 loop reads CASSYLLTGELFF. The CDR3, as DNA: TGTGCCAGCAGTTACTTACTTACCGGGGAGCTGTTTTTT.

The genes are TRBV6-8 and TRBJ1-5; D call uncertain. Trimming left V 6 bases short and J 5 bases short, with 17 bases between. Germline-derived CDR1 and CDR2 are MNHGY and SAAAGT. This CDR3 has 15 residues. Here the CDR3 reads CASSGSSGPHQPQHF. The CDR3 nucleotides read TGTGCCAGCAGCGGCAGCTCCGGACCCCATCAGCCCCAGCATTTT.